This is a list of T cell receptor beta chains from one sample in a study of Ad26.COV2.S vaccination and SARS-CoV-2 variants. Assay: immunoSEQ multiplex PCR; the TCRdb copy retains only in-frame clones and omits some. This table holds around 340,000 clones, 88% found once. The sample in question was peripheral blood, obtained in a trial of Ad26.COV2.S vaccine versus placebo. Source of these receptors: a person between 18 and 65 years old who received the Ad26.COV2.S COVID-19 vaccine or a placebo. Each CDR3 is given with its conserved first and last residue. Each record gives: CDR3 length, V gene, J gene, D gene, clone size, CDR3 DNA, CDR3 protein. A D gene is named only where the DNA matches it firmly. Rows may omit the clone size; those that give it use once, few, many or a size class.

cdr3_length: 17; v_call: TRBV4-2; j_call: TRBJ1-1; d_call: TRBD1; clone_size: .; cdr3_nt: TGTGCCAGCAGCCAAGCCGACAGGGGGCACTTTTCCACTGAAGCTTTCTTT; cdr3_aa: CASSQADRGHFSTEAFF
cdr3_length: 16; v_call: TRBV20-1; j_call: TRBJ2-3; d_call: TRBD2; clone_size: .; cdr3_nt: TGCAGTGCTAGTCCTTTTTTGCGGGGGGGCACAGATACGCAGTATTTT; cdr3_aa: CSASPFLRGGTDTQYF
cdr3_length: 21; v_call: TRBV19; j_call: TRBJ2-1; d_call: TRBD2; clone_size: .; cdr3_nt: TGTGCCAGTAGTATAGACCCCCCGATAGCGGGGACCCACAGGGATTACAATGAGCAGTTCTTC; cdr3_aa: CASSIDPPIAGTHRDYNEQFF
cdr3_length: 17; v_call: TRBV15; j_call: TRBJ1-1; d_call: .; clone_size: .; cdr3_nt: TGTGCCACCAGCAGAGACGCCGGGACACCTTTTAACACTGAAGCTTTCTTT; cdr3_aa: CATSRDAGTPFNTEAFF
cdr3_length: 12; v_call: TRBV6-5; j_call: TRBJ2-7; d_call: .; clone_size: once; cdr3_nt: TGTGCCAGCACCATAATGGGGTTCGTGCAGTACTTC; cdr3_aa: CASTIMGFVQYF
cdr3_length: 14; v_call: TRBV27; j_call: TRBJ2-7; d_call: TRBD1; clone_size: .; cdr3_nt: TGTGCCACTCGAAAAGGACAGGGGGCGTCCGAGCAGTACTTC; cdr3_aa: CATRKGQGASEQYF
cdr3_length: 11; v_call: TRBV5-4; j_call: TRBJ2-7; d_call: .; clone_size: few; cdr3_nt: TGTGCCAGCAGCTCGCGTCTCGAGCAGTACTTC; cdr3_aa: CASSSRLEQYF
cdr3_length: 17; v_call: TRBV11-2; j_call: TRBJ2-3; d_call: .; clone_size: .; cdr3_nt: TGTGCCAGCAGCTTAGTAAGAGCGGGTCTCTCCACAGATACGCAGTATTTT; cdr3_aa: CASSLVRAGLSTDTQYF
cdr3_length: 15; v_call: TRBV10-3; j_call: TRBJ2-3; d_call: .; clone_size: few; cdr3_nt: TGTGCCAGTGGCCGGAAGGGGCCACTAGGAGATACGCAGTATTTT; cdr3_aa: CASGRKGPLGDTQYF
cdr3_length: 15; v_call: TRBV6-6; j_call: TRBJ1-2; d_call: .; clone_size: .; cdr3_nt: TGTGCCAGCAGTTCCCGGACAGACCTACCCCTAGGCTACACCTTC; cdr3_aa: CASSSRTDLPLGYTF
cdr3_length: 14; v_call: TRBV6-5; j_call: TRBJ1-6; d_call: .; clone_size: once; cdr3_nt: TGTGCCAGCAACCCGCGAGCACCTAATTCACCCCTCCACTTT; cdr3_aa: CASNPRAPNSPLHF
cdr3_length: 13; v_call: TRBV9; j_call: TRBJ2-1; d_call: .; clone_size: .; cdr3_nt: TGTGCCAGCAGCGTGACTAAAGCCGATGAGCAGTTCTTC; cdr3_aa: CASSVTKADEQFF
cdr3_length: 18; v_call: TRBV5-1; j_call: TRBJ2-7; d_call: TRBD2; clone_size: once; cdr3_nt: TGCGCCAGCAGCTTGGGGCTTAGCGGGGGGGCCACTACCTACGAGCAGTACTTC; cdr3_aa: CASSLGLSGGATTYEQYF
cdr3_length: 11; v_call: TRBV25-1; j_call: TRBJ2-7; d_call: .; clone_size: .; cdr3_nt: TGTGCCAGCAGCCTGGGCTACGAGCAGTACTTC; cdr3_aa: CASSLGYEQYF
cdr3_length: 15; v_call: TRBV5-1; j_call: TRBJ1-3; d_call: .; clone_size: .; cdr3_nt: TGCGCCAGCAGCCCAAACAGGAACTCTGGAAACACCATATATTTT; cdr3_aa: CASSPNRNSGNTIYF
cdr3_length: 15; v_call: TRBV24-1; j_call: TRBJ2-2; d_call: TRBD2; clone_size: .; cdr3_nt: TGTGCCACCAGTGATAGCGGGATACGAGGCGGGGAGCTGTTTTTT; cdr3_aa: CATSDSGIRGGELFF
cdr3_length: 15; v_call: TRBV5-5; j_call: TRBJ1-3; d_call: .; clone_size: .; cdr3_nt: TGTGCCAGCAGCTTGGACCCGACAGTGGGAAACACCATATATTTT; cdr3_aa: CASSLDPTVGNTIYF